This note documents a single T cell receptor beta chain sequence. What it binds is unknown. TCRdb keeps only in-frame clones here, not all; method: immunoSEQ multiplex PCR. There are 11,000 to 15,000 clones in the sample; roughly 76% occur only once, and under 3% lies in the top ten. The data were taken from a study of tumor-infiltrating lymphocytes in localized non-small cell lung cancer. The wider study: Several tumor histologies, both smoking statuses, and some post-neoadjuvant chemotherapy samples were included. Overall study findings and caveats: Technical variation could not be separated from intratumor heterogeneity here.

The CDR3 totals 14 residues. V lost 7 bases and J lost 0; bases outside the gene matches: 4. CDR1 is LNHDA and CDR2 is SQIVND in the germline V gene (reference sequence). This receptor was taken from a human donor with non-small cell lung cancer. The sample consisted of lung tumor tissue. This chain joins TRBV19 and TRBJ2-3; 7 bases are a match to TRBD2. The CDR3 here is CASMTGGSTDTQYF. For the CDR3, the DNA is TGTGCCAGTATGACGGGAGGAAGCACAGATACGCAGTATTTT.